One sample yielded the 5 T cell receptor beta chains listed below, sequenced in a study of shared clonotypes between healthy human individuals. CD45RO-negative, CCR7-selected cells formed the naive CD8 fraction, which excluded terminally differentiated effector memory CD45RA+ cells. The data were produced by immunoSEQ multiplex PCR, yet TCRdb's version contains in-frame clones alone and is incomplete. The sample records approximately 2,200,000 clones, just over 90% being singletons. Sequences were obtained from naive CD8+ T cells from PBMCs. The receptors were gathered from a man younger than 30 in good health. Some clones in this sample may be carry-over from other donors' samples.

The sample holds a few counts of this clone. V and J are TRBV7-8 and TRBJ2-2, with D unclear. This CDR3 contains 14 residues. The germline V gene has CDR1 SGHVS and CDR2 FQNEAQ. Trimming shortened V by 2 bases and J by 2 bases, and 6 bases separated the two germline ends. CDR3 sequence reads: CASSLMVNTGELFF. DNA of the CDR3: TGTGCCAGCAGCTTAATGGTAAACACCGGGGAGCTGTTTTTT.

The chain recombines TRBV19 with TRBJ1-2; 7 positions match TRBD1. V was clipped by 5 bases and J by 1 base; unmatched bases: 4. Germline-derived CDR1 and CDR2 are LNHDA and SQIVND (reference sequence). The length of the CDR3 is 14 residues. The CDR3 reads CASSGDSYNYGYTF. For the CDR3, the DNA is TGTGCCAGTAGTGGGGACAGCTATAACTATGGCTACACCTTC.

CDR3 in amino acids: CASSPAAAGSEQYF. The CDR3, as DNA: TGTGCCAGCTCACCTGCTGCCGCGGGGTCCGAGCAGTACTTC. The V gene is TRBV18, the J gene TRBJ2-7, with a tentative D call TRBD2 (6 bases). Germline V gives CDR1 KGHSH, CDR2 LQKENI. Between the trimmed V and J ends, which lost 3 bases and 6 bases, there was a span of 15 bases. The CDR3 spans 14 residues.

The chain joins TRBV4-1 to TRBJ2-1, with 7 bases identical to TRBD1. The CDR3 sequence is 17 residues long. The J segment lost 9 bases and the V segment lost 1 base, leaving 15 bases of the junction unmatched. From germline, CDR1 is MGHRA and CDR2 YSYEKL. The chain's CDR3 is CASSQVVAAGGMGEQFF. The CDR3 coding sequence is TGCGCCAGCAGCCAAGTGGTGGCCGCAGGGGGAATGGGTGAGCAGTTCTTC.

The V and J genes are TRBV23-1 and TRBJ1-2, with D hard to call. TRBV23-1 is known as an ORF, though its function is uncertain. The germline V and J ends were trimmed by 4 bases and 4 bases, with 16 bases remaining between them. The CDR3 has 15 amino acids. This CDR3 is CASSPPPAEVYGYTF. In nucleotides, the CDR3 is TGCGCCAGCAGTCCACCCCCCGCGGAAGTCTATGGCTACACCTTC.